This T cell receptor (beta chain) was obtained from a study of cytomegalovirus exposure and HLA in healthy donors. Primers for the PCR totalled 60 Vbeta and 13 Jbeta. Using immunoSEQ multiplex PCR, the repertoire was profiled, and TCRdb retains in-frame clones only, with some absent. The sample has some 95,000 clones, around 77% seen once. The CDR3 covers 14 residues. Trimming stripped 0 bases from V and 6 bases from J, with 9 bases between. The germline CDR1 and CDR2 sequences are MNHEY and SVGAGI. The sequence was obtained from a man over 45 in good health and CMV-seropositive. The rearrangement uses TRBV6-5 and TRBJ1-3; tentative D call: TRBD1 (6 bases). The sequenced material came from PBMCs. CDR3 in amino acids: CASSYSRDINTIYF. The DNA for the CDR3 is TGTGCCAGCAGTTACTCGAGGGACATAAACACCATATATTTT.